This is a list of T cell receptor beta chains from one sample in a study of OX40 agonist ivuxolimab in advanced cancers. The repertoire was sequenced with immunoSEQ multiplex PCR; TCRdb's copy has only in-frame clones and lacks some. The sample lists roughly 58,000 clones, roughly 84% occurring once. Sequencing used CD4+ or CD8+ T cells sorted from blood, obtained in a trial of the OX40 agonist ivuxolimab. Source of these receptors: an adult with an advanced solid tumor such as melanoma, head and neck, liver or kidney cancer. Each CDR3 is given with its conserved first and last residue. The D gene is left open where the match is weak. A clone size is listed for some rows: how often the clone was seen (once, few, many), or a class if it is expanded.

abundance: -; d_gene: TRBD1; j_gene: TRBJ2-6; v_gene: TRBV6-6; CDR3nt: TGTGCCAACCAAGGGACAGGGAACTCTGGGGCCAACGTCCTGACTTTC; CDR3aa: CANQGTGNSGANVLTF
abundance: -; d_gene: TRBD2; j_gene: TRBJ2-3; v_gene: TRBV28; CDR3nt: TGTGCCAGCTTGGGACTAGCGGGAGTTTATCGCCTAGATACGCAGTATTTT; CDR3aa: CASLGLAGVYRLDTQYF
abundance: few; d_gene: -; j_gene: TRBJ2-2; v_gene: TRBV18; CDR3nt: TGTGCCAGCTCAACGGCCCGGACCGGGGAGCTGTTTTTT; CDR3aa: CASSTARTGELFF
abundance: -; d_gene: -; j_gene: TRBJ1-6; v_gene: TRBV13; CDR3nt: TGTGCCAGCAGCCTATGGGACCTGAGCGGGGGTTCACCCCTCCACTTT; CDR3aa: CASSLWDLSGGSPLHF
abundance: few; d_gene: TRBD1; j_gene: TRBJ2-1; v_gene: TRBV11-2; CDR3nt: TGTGCCAGCAGCCTCGGGACAGGGGGCATGAATGAGCAGTTCTTC; CDR3aa: CASSLGTGGMNEQFF
abundance: once; d_gene: TRBD1; j_gene: TRBJ2-7; v_gene: TRBV28; CDR3nt: TGTGCCAGCAGTTTAGGGACAGGGGGTCCCCGGTACGAGCAGTACTTC; CDR3aa: CASSLGTGGPRYEQYF
abundance: -; d_gene: TRBD1; j_gene: TRBJ2-7; v_gene: TRBV2; CDR3nt: TGTGCCAGCAGTATTGGGACAGCCGGCGAGCAGTACTTC; CDR3aa: CASSIGTAGEQYF
abundance: -; d_gene: -; j_gene: TRBJ1-1; v_gene: TRBV28; CDR3nt: TGTGCCAGCAGTTTTTCGGATATGGGAAAAGCTTTCTTT; CDR3aa: CASSFSDMGKAFF
abundance: -; d_gene: -; j_gene: TRBJ2-1; v_gene: TRBV19; CDR3nt: TGTGCCAGTAGCGGGCTTAGCTCCTACAATGAGCAGTTCTTC; CDR3aa: CASSGLSSYNEQFF
abundance: -; d_gene: -; j_gene: TRBJ2-1; v_gene: TRBV6-5; CDR3nt: TGTGCCAGCAGCCGCACACGGGCGCACAATGAGCAGTTCTTC; CDR3aa: CASSRTRAHNEQFF
abundance: -; d_gene: TRBD2; j_gene: TRBJ2-3; v_gene: TRBV9; CDR3nt: TGTGCCAGCAGCGTAGCAGCGGGGGGGCTCGCAGATACGCAGTATTTT; CDR3aa: CASSVAAGGLADTQYF
abundance: -; d_gene: -; j_gene: TRBJ1-5; v_gene: TRBV4-3; CDR3nt: TGCGCCAGCAGCCAAGAGTACCTGGGGAAAGATCAGCCCCAGCATTTT; CDR3aa: CASSQEYLGKDQPQHF
abundance: -; d_gene: TRBD2; j_gene: TRBJ2-1; v_gene: TRBV5-4; CDR3nt: TGTGCCAGCAGCCGCCCCATCGCTAGCGGGAGTAATGAGCAGTTCTTC; CDR3aa: CASSRPIASGSNEQFF
abundance: -; d_gene: -; j_gene: TRBJ1-6; v_gene: TRBV4-2; CDR3nt: TGTGCCAGCAGCCAAGGGACTTCACCCCTCCACTTT; CDR3aa: CASSQGTSPLHF
abundance: -; d_gene: -; j_gene: TRBJ2-1; v_gene: TRBV19; CDR3nt: TGTGCCAGTAGTACTAGCGCCCAGATTGAGCAGTTCTTC; CDR3aa: CASSTSAQIEQFF
abundance: -; d_gene: -; j_gene: TRBJ2-7; v_gene: TRBV19; CDR3nt: TGTGCCAGTAGTATAGAAGTGTTTCGGGGTAACGAGCAGTACTTC; CDR3aa: CASSIEVFRGNEQYF
abundance: few; d_gene: -; j_gene: TRBJ1-3; v_gene: TRBV5-6; CDR3nt: TGTGCCAGCTCCCCTGCAGGTCTCTCTGGAAACACCATATATTTT; CDR3aa: CASSPAGLSGNTIYF
abundance: -; d_gene: -; j_gene: TRBJ1-4; v_gene: TRBV7-2; CDR3nt: TGTGCCAGCAGCCAACTTGACGGGGAAAAACTGTTTTTT; CDR3aa: CASSQLDGEKLFF
abundance: -; d_gene: TRBD1; j_gene: TRBJ1-1; v_gene: TRBV28; CDR3nt: TGTGCCAGCAGGACACAGGGGAAGGGTGAAGCTTTCTTT; CDR3aa: CASRTQGKGEAFF
abundance: -; d_gene: -; j_gene: TRBJ2-2; v_gene: TRBV11-2; CDR3nt: TGTGCCAGCAGCTTCGGCCTGAACACCGGGGAGCTGTTTTTT; CDR3aa: CASSFGLNTGELFF
abundance: once; d_gene: TRBD1; j_gene: TRBJ2-2; v_gene: TRBV25-1; CDR3nt: TGTGCCAGCAGTGCTAACCCGGGACAGGTGAACACCGGGGAGCTGTTTTTT; CDR3aa: CASSANPGQVNTGELFF
abundance: few; d_gene: -; j_gene: TRBJ2-1; v_gene: TRBV4-3; CDR3nt: TGCGCCAGCAGCCGATCTGACACAACCAGGTCCAATGAGCAGTTCTTC; CDR3aa: CASSRSDTTRSNEQFF
abundance: -; d_gene: TRBD1; j_gene: TRBJ1-2; v_gene: TRBV2; CDR3nt: TGTGCCAGCAGGATGCAGGGGGTTGGAAATGGCTACACCTTC; CDR3aa: CASRMQGVGNGYTF
abundance: -; d_gene: -; j_gene: TRBJ1-4; v_gene: TRBV18; CDR3nt: TGTGCCAGCTCACTCACCCGGGGAGAAAATGAAAAACTGTTTTTT; CDR3aa: CASSLTRGENEKLFF
abundance: once; d_gene: TRBD2; j_gene: TRBJ2-1; v_gene: TRBV9; CDR3nt: TGTGCCAGCAGCGTAGAGGCGGGGGGGTTTTACAATGAGCAGTTCTTC; CDR3aa: CASSVEAGGFYNEQFF
abundance: once; d_gene: -; j_gene: TRBJ2-7; v_gene: TRBV7-2; CDR3nt: TGTGCCAGCAGCTTAGCTCGGTACGAGCAGTACTTC; CDR3aa: CASSLARYEQYF
abundance: -; d_gene: -; j_gene: TRBJ1-2; v_gene: TRBV28; CDR3nt: TGTGCCAGCAGTGATCCCTTCGACTGGAGTGGCTACACCTTC; CDR3aa: CASSDPFDWSGYTF
abundance: once; d_gene: -; j_gene: TRBJ1-1; v_gene: TRBV7-8; CDR3nt: TGTGCCAGCAGCTTAGTACGAACGAACACTGAAGCTTTCTTT; CDR3aa: CASSLVRTNTEAFF
abundance: -; d_gene: TRBD1; j_gene: TRBJ2-2; v_gene: TRBV19; CDR3nt: TGTGCCAGTAGTACGGACAGGCAGGCCGGGGAGCTGTTTTTT; CDR3aa: CASSTDRQAGELFF
abundance: -; d_gene: TRBD1; j_gene: TRBJ1-6; v_gene: TRBV6-1; CDR3nt: TGTGCCAGCAGGGGTGAACAGGGGAGTTCACCCCTCCACTTT; CDR3aa: CASRGEQGSSPLHF
abundance: -; d_gene: -; j_gene: TRBJ2-7; v_gene: TRBV15; CDR3nt: TGTGCCACCAGCAGAGATGCGGGCCCCTACGAGCAGTACTTC; CDR3aa: CATSRDAGPYEQYF
abundance: few; d_gene: TRBD1; j_gene: TRBJ2-1; v_gene: TRBV7-8; CDR3nt: TGTGCCAGCAGCTTAAGGGAGACAGGGGTCATTGATGAGCAGTTCTTC; CDR3aa: CASSLRETGVIDEQFF
abundance: -; d_gene: TRBD1; j_gene: TRBJ2-1; v_gene: TRBV6-5; CDR3nt: TGTGCCAGCAGTTCAACGACAGGGGGCTCCTACAATGAGCAGTTCTTC; CDR3aa: CASSSTTGGSYNEQFF
abundance: -; d_gene: -; j_gene: TRBJ1-5; v_gene: TRBV19; CDR3nt: TGTGCCAGTACCACTTTGGGGGGCGGACTCAATCAGCCCCAGCATTTT; CDR3aa: CASTTLGGGLNQPQHF
abundance: -; d_gene: -; j_gene: TRBJ1-5; v_gene: TRBV11-2; CDR3nt: TGTGCCAGCAGCTTGGCTACCGGAGGGGAGCCCCAGCATTTT; CDR3aa: CASSLATGGEPQHF
abundance: -; d_gene: -; j_gene: TRBJ2-3; v_gene: TRBV7-9; CDR3nt: TGTGCCAGCAGCCTCCGCGGGACGGAGTTAAGCACAGATACGCAGTATTTT; CDR3aa: CASSLRGTELSTDTQYF
abundance: once; d_gene: TRBD1; j_gene: TRBJ1-2; v_gene: TRBV7-3; CDR3nt: TGTGCCAGCAGCCGCGACCGGGACAGGGCGGGCCCCGATGGCTACACCTTC; CDR3aa: CASSRDRDRAGPDGYTF
abundance: -; d_gene: TRBD2; j_gene: TRBJ2-3; v_gene: TRBV7-2; CDR3nt: TGTGCCAGCAGCTCTAGTAGGCTAGCGGGGGGGCCAGATACGCAGTATTTT; CDR3aa: CASSSSRLAGGPDTQYF
abundance: -; d_gene: -; j_gene: TRBJ2-7; v_gene: TRBV5-4; CDR3nt: TGTGCCAGCAGCTTGGGGGCGACACATACCTACGAGCAGTACTTC; CDR3aa: CASSLGATHTYEQYF
abundance: -; d_gene: TRBD1; j_gene: TRBJ2-7; v_gene: TRBV11-2; CDR3nt: TGTGCCAGCAGCCGGGACAGGGGGCTAGGCGAGCAGTACTTC; CDR3aa: CASSRDRGLGEQYF
abundance: -; d_gene: -; j_gene: TRBJ2-5; v_gene: TRBV28; CDR3nt: TGTGCCAGCAGTTCACCCTCGGGCCTTGGAGAGACCCAGTACTTC; CDR3aa: CASSSPSGLGETQYF